This note documents a single T cell receptor beta chain sequence. This record comes from a study of blood T cell repertoires in COVID-19. Background on the study: Some COVID-19 samples were acute and others convalescent; all came from the United States, Italy and Spain.

The table came from immunoSEQ multiplex PCR; TCRdb's copy has only in-frame clones and leaves some out. In the table there are fewer than 75,000 clones, 60% to 85% of which are singletons. The germline gives CDR1 MGHRA, CDR2 YSYEKL. V lost 4 bases and J 7 bases, leaving 16 bases between the germline ends. The CDR3 spans 14 residues. The chain uses TRBV4-1 and TRBJ1-1; the D gene is possibly TRBD1 (5 bases). Sequencing was done on a sample of peripheral blood. This receptor was obtained from a man aged 55-75 years with acute or convalescent COVID-19. The CDR3 reads CASSPRRGVNEAFF. The CDR3 DNA follows: TGCGCCAGCAGCCCACGCCGGGGGGTTAATGAAGCTTTCTTT.